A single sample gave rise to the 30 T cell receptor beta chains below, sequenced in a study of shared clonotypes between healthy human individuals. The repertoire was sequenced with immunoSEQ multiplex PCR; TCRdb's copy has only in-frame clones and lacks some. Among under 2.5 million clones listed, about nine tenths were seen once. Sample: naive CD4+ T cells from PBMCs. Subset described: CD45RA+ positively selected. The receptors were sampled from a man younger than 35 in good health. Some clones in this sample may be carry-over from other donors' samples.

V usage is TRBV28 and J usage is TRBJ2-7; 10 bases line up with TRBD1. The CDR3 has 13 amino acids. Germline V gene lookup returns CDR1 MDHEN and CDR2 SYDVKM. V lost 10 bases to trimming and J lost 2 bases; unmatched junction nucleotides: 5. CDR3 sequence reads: CATVTGGAYEQYF. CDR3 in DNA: TGTGCCACCGTGACAGGGGGCGCCTACGAGCAGTACTTC.

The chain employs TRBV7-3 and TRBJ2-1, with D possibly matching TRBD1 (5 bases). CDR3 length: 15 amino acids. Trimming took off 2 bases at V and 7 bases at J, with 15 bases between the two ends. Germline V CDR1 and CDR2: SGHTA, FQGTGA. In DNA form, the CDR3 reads TGTGCCAGCAGCTTAGGGGTAGGGGTATGGAATGAGCAGTTCTTC. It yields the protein CASSLGVGVWNEQFF. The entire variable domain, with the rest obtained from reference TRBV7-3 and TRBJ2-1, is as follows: GAGVSQTPSNKVTEKGKYVELRCDPISGHTALYWYRQSLGQGPEFLIYFQGTGAADDSGLPNDRFFAVRPEGSVSTLKIQRTERGDSAVYLCASSLGVGVWNEQFFGPGTRLTVL.

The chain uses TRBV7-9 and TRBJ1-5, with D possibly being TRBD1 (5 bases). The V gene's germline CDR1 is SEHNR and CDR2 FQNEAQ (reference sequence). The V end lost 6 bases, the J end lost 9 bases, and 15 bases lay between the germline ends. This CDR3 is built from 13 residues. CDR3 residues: CASRNTDSGPQHF. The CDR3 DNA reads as TGTGCCAGCAGAAATACCGACAGTGGGCCCCAGCATTTT.

In nucleotides, the CDR3 is TGCGCCAGCAGCTCGATGCTAGCGGGAGGGGACAATGAGCAGTTCTTC. Encoded protein: CASSSMLAGGDNEQFF. The chain couples TRBV5-1 to TRBJ2-1; 12 nucleotides match TRBD2. This CDR3 region has 16 residues. Trimming took 3 bases from V and 5 from J; bases not matched to a gene: 6. CDR1 and CDR2 (germline): SGHRS, YFSETQ.

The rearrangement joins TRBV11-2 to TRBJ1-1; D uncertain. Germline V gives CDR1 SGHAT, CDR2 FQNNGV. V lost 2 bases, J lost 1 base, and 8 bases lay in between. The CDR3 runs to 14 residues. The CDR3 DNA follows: TGTGCCAGCAGCTTATATAGTCCGAACACTGAAGCTTTCTTT. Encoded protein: CASSLYSPNTEAFF.

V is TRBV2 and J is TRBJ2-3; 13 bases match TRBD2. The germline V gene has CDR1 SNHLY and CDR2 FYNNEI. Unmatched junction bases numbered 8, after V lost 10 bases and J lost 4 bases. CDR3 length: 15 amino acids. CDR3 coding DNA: TGTGCCATCCGAAGACTAGCGGGAGGTGCAGATACGCAGTATTTT. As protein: CAIRRLAGGADTQYF.

The CDR3 region has the DNA TGTGCCAGTAGTATAGATTCGGCAGGGGCTTACAATGAGCAGTTCTTC. Translating gives CASSIDSAGAYNEQFF. V gene TRBV19 combines with J gene TRBJ2-1; D is possibly TRBD1 (6 bases). The CDR3 is made up of 16 amino acids. Germline V gene data show CDR1 as LNHDA and CDR2 as SQIVND (reference sequence). V was trimmed by 0 bases and J by 4 bases, leaving 13 bases between them.

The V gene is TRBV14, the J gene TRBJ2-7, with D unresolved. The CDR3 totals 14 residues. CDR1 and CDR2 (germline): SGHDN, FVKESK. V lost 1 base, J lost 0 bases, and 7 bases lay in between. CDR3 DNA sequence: TGTGCCAGCAGCCAAGGAGGCAACTCCTACGAGCAGTACTTC. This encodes CASSQGGNSYEQYF.

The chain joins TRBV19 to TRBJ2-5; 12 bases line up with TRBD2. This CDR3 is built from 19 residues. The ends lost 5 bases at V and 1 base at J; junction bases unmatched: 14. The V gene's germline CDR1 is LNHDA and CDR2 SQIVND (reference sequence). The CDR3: CASSPRGLAGGPVQETQYF. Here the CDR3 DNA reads TGTGCCAGTAGTCCCCGTGGGCTAGCGGGAGGGCCGGTCCAAGAGACCCAGTACTTC.

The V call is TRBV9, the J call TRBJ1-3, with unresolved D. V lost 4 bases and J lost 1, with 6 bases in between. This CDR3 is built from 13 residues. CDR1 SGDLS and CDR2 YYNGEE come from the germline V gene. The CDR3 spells CASSTESGNTIYF. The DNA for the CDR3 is TGTGCCAGCAGCACAGAGTCTGGAAACACCATATATTTT.

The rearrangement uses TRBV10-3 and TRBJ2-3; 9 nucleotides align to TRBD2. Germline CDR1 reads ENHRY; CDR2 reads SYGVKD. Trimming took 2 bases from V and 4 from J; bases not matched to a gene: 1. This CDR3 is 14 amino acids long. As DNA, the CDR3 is TGTGCCATCAGTGAGGGGACTAGCTCAGATACGCAGTATTTT. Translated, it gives CAISEGTSSDTQYF.

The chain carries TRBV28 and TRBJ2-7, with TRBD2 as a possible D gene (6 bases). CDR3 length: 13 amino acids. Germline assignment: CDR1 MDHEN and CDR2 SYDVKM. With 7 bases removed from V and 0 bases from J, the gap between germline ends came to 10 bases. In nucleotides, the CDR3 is TGTGCCAGCACAGGCGGGGTCTCCTACGAGCAGTACTTC. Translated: CASTGGVSYEQYF.

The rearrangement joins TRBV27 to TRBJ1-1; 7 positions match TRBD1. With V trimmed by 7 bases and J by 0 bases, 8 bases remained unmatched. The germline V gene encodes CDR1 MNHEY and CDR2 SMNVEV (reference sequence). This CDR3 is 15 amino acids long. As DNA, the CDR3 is TGTGCCAGCAAAACAGGGGTTTACATGAACACTGAAGCTTTCTTT. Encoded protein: CASKTGVYMNTEAFF.

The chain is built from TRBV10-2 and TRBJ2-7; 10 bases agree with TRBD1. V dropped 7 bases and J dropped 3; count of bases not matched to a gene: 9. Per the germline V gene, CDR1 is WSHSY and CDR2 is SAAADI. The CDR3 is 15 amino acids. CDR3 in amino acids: CASKSPGTGDYEQYF. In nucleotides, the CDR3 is TGCGCCAGCAAGTCCCCCGGGACAGGGGACTACGAGCAGTACTTC.

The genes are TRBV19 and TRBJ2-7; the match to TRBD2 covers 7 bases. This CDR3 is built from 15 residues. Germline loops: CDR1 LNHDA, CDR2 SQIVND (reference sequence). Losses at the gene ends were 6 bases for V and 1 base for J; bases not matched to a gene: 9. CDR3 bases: TGTGCCAGTAGCATTACGCCGGGGGGATCCTACGAGCAGTACTTC. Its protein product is CASSITPGGSYEQYF.

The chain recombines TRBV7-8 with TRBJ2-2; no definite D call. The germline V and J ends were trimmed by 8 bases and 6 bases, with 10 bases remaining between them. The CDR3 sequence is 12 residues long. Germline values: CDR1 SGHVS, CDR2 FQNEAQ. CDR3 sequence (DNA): TGTGCCAGCCGGCTCTCGGCCGGGGAGCTGTTTTTT. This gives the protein CASRLSAGELFF. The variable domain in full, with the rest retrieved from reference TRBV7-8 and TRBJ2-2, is GAGVSQSPRYKVAKRGQDVALRCDPISGHVSLFWYQQALGQGPEFLTYFQNEAQLDKSGLPSDRFFAERPEGSVSTLKIQRTQQEDSAVYLCASRLSAGELFFGEGSRLTVL.

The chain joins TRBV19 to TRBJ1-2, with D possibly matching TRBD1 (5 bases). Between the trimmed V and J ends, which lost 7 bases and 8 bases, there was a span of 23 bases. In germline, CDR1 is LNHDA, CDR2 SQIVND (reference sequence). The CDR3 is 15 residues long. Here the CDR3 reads CASNFRGRLPGGYTF. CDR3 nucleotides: TGTGCCAGTAACTTCCGGGGGAGGCTCCCTGGGGGCTACACCTTC.

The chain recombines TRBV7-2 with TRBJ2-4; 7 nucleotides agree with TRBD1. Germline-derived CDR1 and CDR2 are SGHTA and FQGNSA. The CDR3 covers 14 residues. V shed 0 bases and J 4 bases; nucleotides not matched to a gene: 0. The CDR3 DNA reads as TGTGCCAGCAGCTTAGCGGGACAGAAAAACATTCAGTACTTC. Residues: CASSLAGQKNIQYF.

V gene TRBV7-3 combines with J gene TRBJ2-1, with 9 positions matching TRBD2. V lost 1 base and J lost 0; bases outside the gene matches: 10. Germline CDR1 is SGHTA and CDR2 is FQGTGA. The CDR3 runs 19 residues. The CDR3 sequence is CASSLSGLAGRSSYNEQFF. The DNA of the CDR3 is TGTGCCAGCAGCTTAAGCGGGCTAGCGGGGCGTAGCTCCTACAATGAGCAGTTCTTC.

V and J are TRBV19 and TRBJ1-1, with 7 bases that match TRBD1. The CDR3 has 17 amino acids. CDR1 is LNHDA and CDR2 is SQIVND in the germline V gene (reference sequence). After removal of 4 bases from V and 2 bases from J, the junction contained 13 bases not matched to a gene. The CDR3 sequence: CASSKYDRVRRNTEAFF. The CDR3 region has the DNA TGTGCCAGTAGTAAATACGACAGGGTGAGAAGAAACACTGAAGCTTTCTTT.

CDR3 loop: CASSNVDRANQPQHF. CDR3 nucleotide sequence: TGTGCCAGCAGTAACGTAGACAGGGCCAATCAGCCCCAGCATTTT. The chain employs TRBV28 and TRBJ1-5; 7 bases line up with TRBD1. In germline, CDR1 is MDHEN, CDR2 SYDVKM. Trimming at V came to 5 bases and at J to 3 bases, leaving 7 bases not matched to a gene. This CDR3 has 15 amino acids.

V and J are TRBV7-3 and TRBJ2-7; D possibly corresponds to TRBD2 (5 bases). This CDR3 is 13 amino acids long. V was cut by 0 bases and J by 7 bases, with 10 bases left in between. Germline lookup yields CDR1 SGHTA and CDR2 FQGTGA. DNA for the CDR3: TGTGCCAGCAGCTTAACGGGGAGAGGAGAGCAGTACTTC. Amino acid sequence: CASSLTGRGEQYF. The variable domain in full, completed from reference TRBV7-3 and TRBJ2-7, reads GAGVSQTPSNKVTEKGKYVELRCDPISGHTALYWYRQSLGQGPEFLIYFQGTGAADDSGLPNDRFFAVRPEGSVSTLKIQRTERGDSAVYLCASSLTGRGEQYFGPGTRLTVT.

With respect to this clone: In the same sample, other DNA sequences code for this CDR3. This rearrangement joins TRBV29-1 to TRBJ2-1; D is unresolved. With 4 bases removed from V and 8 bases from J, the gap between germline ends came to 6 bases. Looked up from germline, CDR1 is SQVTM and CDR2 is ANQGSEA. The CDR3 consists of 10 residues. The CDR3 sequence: CSVGSDEQFF. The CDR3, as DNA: TGCAGCGTTGGCAGCGATGAGCAGTTCTTC.

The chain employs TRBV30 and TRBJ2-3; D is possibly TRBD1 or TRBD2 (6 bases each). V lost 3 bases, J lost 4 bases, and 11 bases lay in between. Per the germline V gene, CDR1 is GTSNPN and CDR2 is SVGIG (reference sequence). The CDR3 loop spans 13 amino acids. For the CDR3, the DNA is TGTGCCTGGAGATCCGGGGGCTCAGATACGCAGTATTTT. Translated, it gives CAWRSGGSDTQYF.

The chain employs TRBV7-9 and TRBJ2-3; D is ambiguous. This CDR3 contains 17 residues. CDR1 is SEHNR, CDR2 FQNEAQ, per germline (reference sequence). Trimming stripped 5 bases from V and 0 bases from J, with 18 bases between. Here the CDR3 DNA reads TGTGCCAGCAGCGCTCCATGGAGCAGATCTAGCACAGATACGCAGTATTTT. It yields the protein CASSAPWSRSSTDTQYF. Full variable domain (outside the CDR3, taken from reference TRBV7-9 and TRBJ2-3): DTGVSQNPRHKITKRGQNVTFRCDPISEHNRLYWYRQTLGQGPEFLTYFQNEAQLEKSRLLSDRFSAERPKGSFSTLEIQRTEQGDSAMYLCASSAPWSRSSTDTQYFGPGTRLTVL.

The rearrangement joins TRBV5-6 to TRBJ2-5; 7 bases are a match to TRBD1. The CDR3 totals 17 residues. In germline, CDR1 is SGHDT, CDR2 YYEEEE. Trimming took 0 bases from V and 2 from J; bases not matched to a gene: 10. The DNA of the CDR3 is TGTGCCAGCAGCTTGGAGAAAGGGACAGACCTACAAGAGACCCAGTACTTC. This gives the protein CASSLEKGTDLQETQYF.

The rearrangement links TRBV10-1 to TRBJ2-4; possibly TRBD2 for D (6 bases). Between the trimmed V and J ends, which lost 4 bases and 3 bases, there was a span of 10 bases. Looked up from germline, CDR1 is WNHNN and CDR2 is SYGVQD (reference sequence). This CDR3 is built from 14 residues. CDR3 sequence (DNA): TGCGCCAGCAGTGGTCCGGGAGACAAAAACATTCAGTACTTC. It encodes CASSGPGDKNIQYF.

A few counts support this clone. Here the CDR3 reads CASSSSTRLSTEAFF. The CDR3 DNA is TGCGCCAGCAGCTCTTCGACAAGGTTGAGCACTGAAGCTTTCTTT. The rearrangement links TRBV5-1 to TRBJ1-1; D gene ambiguous. In germline, CDR1 is SGHRS, CDR2 YFSETQ. V lost 3 bases and J 4 bases, leaving 16 bases between the germline ends. The length of the CDR3 is 15 residues.

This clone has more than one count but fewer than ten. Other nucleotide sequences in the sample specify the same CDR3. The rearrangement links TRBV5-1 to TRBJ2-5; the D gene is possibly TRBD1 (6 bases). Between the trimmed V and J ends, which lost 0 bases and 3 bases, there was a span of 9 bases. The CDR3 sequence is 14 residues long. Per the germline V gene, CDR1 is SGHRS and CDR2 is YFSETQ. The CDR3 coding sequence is TGCGCCAGCAGCTTGGATCCAGGGGAAGAGACCCAGTACTTC. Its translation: CASSLDPGEETQYF.

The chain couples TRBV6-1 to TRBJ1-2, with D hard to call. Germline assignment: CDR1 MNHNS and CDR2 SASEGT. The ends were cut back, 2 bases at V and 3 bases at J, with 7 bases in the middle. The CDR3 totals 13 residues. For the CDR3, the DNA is TGTGCCAGCAGTGAAAAAGGTCACTATGGCTACACCTTC. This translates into CASSEKGHYGYTF.